The 24 T cell receptor beta chains below come from one sample, sequenced in a study of blood T cells in healthy people across ages. A J-beta primer mix and a sample-barcoded 5' primer were used in a second PCR of roughly 6 to 12 cycles. TCRdb passed the 5' RACE reads through MiXCR, listing each CDR3 protein once. The table includes 1.5 million to 2 million distinct CDR3 sequences, about 31% detected once. Sequenced sample: blood. The source of these receptors is a woman in her twenties or thirties in good health.

The chain recombines TRBV27 with TRBJ2-3; D not resolved. CDR1 and CDR2 (germline): MNHEY, SMNVEV (reference sequence). V lost 5 bases and J lost 0, with 15 bases in between. The CDR3 runs to 16 residues. The CDR3: CASSTIPGFSTDTQYF. Here the CDR3 DNA reads TGTGCCAGCAGTACAATCCCCGGGTTCAGCACAGATACGCAGTATTTT.

This chain joins TRBV11-2 and TRBJ2-3; D tentatively fits TRBD1 or TRBD2 (6 bases each). The CDR3 length is 14 residues. The V and J ends lost 6 bases and 2 bases respectively, with 12 bases between them. Looked up from germline, CDR1 is SGHAT and CDR2 is FQNNGV. The CDR3 loop is CASRRGGFTDTQYF. For the CDR3, the DNA is TGTGCCAGCAGACGAGGGGGGTTCACAGATACGCAGTATTTT. Combining the CDR3 with reference TRBV11-2 and TRBJ2-3 gives the whole variable domain EAGVAQSPRYKIIEKRQSVAFWCNPISGHATLYWYQQILGQGPKLLIQFQNNGVVDDSQLPKDRFSAERLKGVDSTLKIQPAKLEDSAVYLCASRRGGFTDTQYFGPGTRLTVL.

This clonotype was found a few times. The rearrangement links TRBV9 to TRBJ2-3; no clear D. The V end lost 0 bases, the J end lost 6 bases, and 11 bases lay between the germline ends. Germline V gives CDR1 SGDLS, CDR2 YYNGEE. The CDR3 sequence is 14 residues long. This CDR3 reads CASSVDRARDTQYF. The DNA of the CDR3 is TGTGCCAGCAGCGTAGATCGAGCCCGGGATACGCAGTATTTT. The whole variable domain, filled in from reference TRBV9 and TRBJ2-3, reads DSGVTQTPKHLITATGQRVTLRCSPRSGDLSVYWYQQSLDQGLQFLIQYYNGEERAKGNILERFSAQQFPDLHSELNLSSLELGDSALYFCASSVDRARDTQYFGPGTRLTVL.

The chain joins TRBV30 to TRBJ1-2; D is perhaps TRBD1 (5 bases). CDR3 length: 12 amino acids. Trimming stripped 2 bases from V and 8 bases from J, with 12 bases between. Germline V gene data show CDR1 as GTSNPN and CDR2 as SVGIG (reference sequence). The CDR3 nucleotides read TGTGCCTGGAGTCCCCTTAGGGGCGGCTACACCTTC. Translating gives CAWSPLRGGYTF.

The gene calls are TRBV7-9 and TRBJ1-1; D is unclear. The germline V gene has CDR1 SEHNR and CDR2 FQNEAQ (reference sequence). V lost 5 bases and J 1 base, leaving 11 bases between the germline ends. The CDR3 is 14 amino acids. CDR3 residues: CASSPGMRNTEAFF. DNA for the CDR3: TGTGCCAGCAGCCCTGGGATGAGGAACACTGAAGCTTTCTTT. The full variable domain, completed using reference TRBV7-9 and TRBJ1-1, is DTGVSQNPRHKITKRGQNVTFRCDPISEHNRLYWYRQTLGQGPEFLTYFQNEAQLEKSRLLSDRFSAERPKGSFSTLEIQRTEQGDSAMYLCASSPGMRNTEAFFGQGTRLTVV.

This clonotype was detected only a few times. The chain employs TRBV20-1 and TRBJ2-5, with 7 bases lining up with TRBD1. Germline V gene sequence: CDR1 DFQATT, CDR2 SNEGSKA (reference sequence). This CDR3 is 13 amino acids long. V lost 4 bases and J lost 5; bases outside the gene matches: 7. CDR3 nucleotides: TGCAGTGCTACCGGGACAGTCGGGGAGACCCAGTACTTC. Its protein product is CSATGTVGETQYF.

This chain links TRBV6-1 with TRBJ2-7; TRBD2 matches 7 bases. This CDR3 is built from 14 residues. Germline CDR1 reads MNHNS; CDR2 reads SASEGT. The J segment lost 5 bases and the V segment lost 7 bases, leaving 11 bases of the junction unmatched. CDR3: CASNPLTGRDEQYF. CDR3 DNA: TGTGCCAGCAACCCTTTAACGGGGAGGGACGAGCAGTACTTC.

Notes on this clonotype: Its ends do not fully match the called genes, so a read error is possible. The chain uses TRBV30 and TRBJ1-5; D unclear. CDR3 length: 15 amino acids. CDR1 and CDR2 from the germline V gene are GTSNPN and SVGIG (reference sequence). CDR3 loop: CAWSVGQVSNQPQHF. The CDR3 DNA reads TGTGCCTGGAGTGTCGGCCAGGTTAGCAACCAGCCCCAGCATTTT. The whole variable domain, remainder taken from reference TRBV30 and TRBJ1-5, is SQTIHQWPATLVQPVGSPLSLECTVEGTSNPNLYWYRQAAGRGLQLLFYSVGIGQISSEVPQNLSASRPQDRQFILSSKKLLLSDSGFYLCAWSVGQVSNQPQHFGDGTRLSIL.

This chain links TRBV4-1 with TRBJ2-5; 15 bases are shared with TRBD2. Germline trimming cut 1 base from V and 1 base from J; bases unmatched to any gene: 4. CDR3 size: 18 residues. Germline values: CDR1 MGHRA, CDR2 YSYEKL. DNA for the CDR3: TGCGCCAGCAGCCAAGGGGGACTAGCGGGGGGTTCCCAAGAGACCCAGTACTTC. Amino acid sequence: CASSQGGLAGGSQETQYF.

The chain recombines TRBV5-4 with TRBJ2-3; 12 nucleotides align to TRBD1. V lost 4 bases, J lost 4 bases, and 4 bases stayed unmatched. In germline, CDR1 is SGHNT, CDR2 YYREEE (reference sequence). The CDR3 extends over 15 amino acids. The CDR3 sequence: CASSGRDRGPDTQYF. The CDR3 DNA reads TGTGCCAGCAGCGGGAGGGACAGGGGGCCAGATACGCAGTATTTT.

This chain joins TRBV3-1 and TRBJ2-7; TRBD1 matches at 9 bases. The CDR3 is 16 residues long. V trimming: 4 bases; J trimming: 10 bases; junction bases outside the gene matches: 17. Germline V gene sequence: CDR1 LGHDT, CDR2 YNNKEL (reference sequence). CDR3 bases: TGTGCCAGCAGCCTTGAGCTGGGGACAGGGACTGTCGAACAGTACTTC. Protein: CASSLELGTGTVEQYF.

This clonotype was seen at least ten times. The CDR3 spells CSASWETQYF. CDR3 nucleotides: TGCAGTGCTAGTTGGGAGACCCAGTACTTC. The gene calls are TRBV20-1 and TRBJ2-5; D is ambiguous. Germline V gives CDR1 DFQATT, CDR2 SNEGSKA (reference sequence). The CDR3 length is 10 residues. Trimming pared 3 bases from V and 5 bases from J, leaving 4 bases between.

This clonotype was recorded only once. This chain connects TRBV2 to TRBJ1-4; 11 bases match TRBD1. The CDR3 consists of 20 residues. Germline V gives CDR1 SNHLY, CDR2 FYNNEI. V shed 2 bases and J 8 bases; nucleotides not matched to a gene: 19. CDR3 DNA: TGTGCCAGCAGTGAATTCTTGGTCGGGACAGGGGGGAGGAAAGGAGAAAAACTGTTTTTT. Translation: CASSEFLVGTGGRKGEKLFF.

The rearrangement links TRBV30 to TRBJ1-2; 7 nucleotides line up with TRBD1. The CDR3 sequence is 13 residues long. The V gene's germline CDR1 is GTSNPN and CDR2 SVGIG (reference sequence). V lost 3 bases, J lost 4 bases, and 5 bases stayed unmatched. The CDR3 DNA follows: TGTGCCTGGAGATTAACAGGGGTCTATGGCTACACCTTC. Residues: CAWRLTGVYGYTF.

The chain joins TRBV20-1 to TRBJ2-7; 9 bases line up with TRBD2. From germline, CDR1 is DFQATT and CDR2 SNEGSKA (reference sequence). V shed 6 bases, J shed 2 bases, and the junction held 8 bases outside the gene matches. This CDR3 has 14 residues. CDR3 nucleotides: TGCAGTGCCCAACGACTAGCGGATCCCTACGAGCAGTACTTC. Protein sequence: CSAQRLADPYEQYF.

This chain uses TRBV6-6 with TRBJ1-5; D might be TRBD1 (5 bases). V shed 2 bases and J shed 7 bases, with 15 bases lying between them. Germline CDR1 and CDR2: MNHNY and SVGAGI (reference sequence). The CDR3 extends over 15 amino acids. CDR3: CASSYGGWAGQPQHF. The CDR3 nucleotides are TGTGCCAGCAGTTACGGGGGATGGGCAGGACAGCCCCAGCATTTT.

As for this clonotype: A junction end diverges from the germline sequence, so it may reflect a read error. This chain links TRBV11-2 with TRBJ2-1; TRBD1 or TRBD2 may be the D gene (5 bases each). There are 14 residues in the CDR3. Germline V gene sequence: CDR1 SGHAT, CDR2 FQNNGV. CDR3 residues: CVSKGDPVNNEQFF. CDR3 nucleotides: TGTGTCAGCAAAGGGGACCCCGTAAACAATGAGCAGTTCTTC.

The chain carries TRBV24-1 and TRBJ1-2, with 7 positions matching TRBD1. The junction had 5 bases not matched to a gene; V was cut back by 4 bases and J by 7 bases. This CDR3 region has 13 residues. Germline V gene data show CDR1 as KGHDR and CDR2 as SFDVKD. CDR3 coding DNA: TGTGCCACCAGTGACCCGGGACAGAGTGGCTACACCTTC. Protein product: CATSDPGQSGYTF.

This chain links TRBV7-8 with TRBJ2-1; D might be TRBD2 (5 bases). Germline V CDR1 and CDR2: SGHVS, FQNEAQ. V dropped 10 bases and J dropped 1 base, with 11 bases sitting between them. The CDR3 loop spans 13 amino acids. The CDR3 loop reads CATGKPSYNEQFF. The CDR3 DNA reads TGTGCCACGGGAAAGCCGTCCTACAATGAGCAGTTCTTC.

This clonotype turned up a few times. A much larger clone differs from this one at a single base, so this may be a read error. The genes are TRBV18 and TRBJ1-1; D gene uncertain. Germline CDR1 is KGHSH and CDR2 is LQKENI. This CDR3 has 13 residues. This chain's CDR3 is CTSSTGLDTEAFF. CDR3 DNA sequence: TGTACCAGCTCAACGGGTCTCGATACTGAAGCTTTCTTT.

This clonotype was detected a few times. The gene calls are TRBV3-1 and TRBJ2-1, with a weak D call TRBD2 (6 bases). V gave up 4 bases and J gave up 7 bases, with 17 bases separating them. Per the germline V gene, CDR1 is LGHDT and CDR2 is YNNKEL (reference sequence). The CDR3 has 15 amino acids. CDR3 nucleotide sequence: TGTGCCAGCAGCCCCGGGACTCTCAACCGTAATGAGCAGTTCTTC. It yields the protein CASSPGTLNRNEQFF.

This clonotype was detected a few times. The chain recombines TRBV6-5 with TRBJ2-7, with D perhaps matching TRBD1 (5 bases). Germline V gene sequence: CDR1 MNHEY, CDR2 SVGAGI. The CDR3 spans 15 residues. V lost 0 bases to trimming and J lost 6 bases, with 15 bases between them. CDR3 coding DNA: TGTGCCAGCAGTTACTCTGGCCAGGGTGGCAGCGAGCAGTACTTC. It codes for CASSYSGQGGSEQYF.

The rearrangement uses TRBV20-1 and TRBJ2-7, with 9 bases matching TRBD2. Germline trimming cut 3 bases from V and 5 bases from J; bases unmatched to any gene: 17. CDR3 size: 17 residues. Germline assignment: CDR1 DFQATT and CDR2 SNEGSKA (reference sequence). This CDR3 is CSASQRYASGIVDEQYF. CDR3 in DNA: TGCAGTGCTAGCCAACGGTATGCTAGCGGGATCGTGGACGAGCAGTACTTC.

The chain recombines TRBV5-1 with TRBJ2-1; 7 bases fit TRBD2. This CDR3 spans 15 amino acids. Looked up from germline, CDR1 is SGHRS and CDR2 is YFSETQ. V lost 0 bases to trimming and J lost 8 bases; unmatched junction nucleotides: 8. CDR3 coding DNA: TGCGCCAGCAGCTTGGAAGCTAGCGGTGCGGATGAGCAGTTCTTC. It codes for CASSLEASGADEQFF.